This T cell receptor beta chain originates from a study of beta chain features in type 1 diabetes. About the research overall: Patients and healthy donors were similar in age, gender and cell yields. The study, taken as a whole, reports: Any HLA type influence on TCRB rearrangement was left unresolved here. Researchers reported that naive, central memory and Treg TCRB repertoires appeared more similar in patients than in healthy donors.

In germline, CDR1 is SGHRS, CDR2 YFSETQ. Trimming at V came to 4 bases and at J to 1 base, leaving 7 bases not matched to a gene. This CDR3 is built from 16 residues. With respect to this clone: The antigen remains undetermined.

Every isolated RNA sample was fully reverse transcribed, so sequencing captured expressed TCRB transcripts. Assay used: immunoSEQ multiplex PCR; TCRdb lists only in-frame clones, some missing. The data hold roughly 330,000 clones, with approximately 9.9% observed a single time. The sequenced material came from naive CD4+ T cells from blood. This clonotype was obtained from a young woman in good health. V usage is TRBV5-1 and J usage is TRBJ2-1, with 8 nucleotides matching TRBD1. The CDR3 DNA reads as TGCGCCAGCAGCGTGGATGGACAGGGATCCTACAATGAGCAGTTCTTC. It yields the protein CASSVDGQGSYNEQFF.